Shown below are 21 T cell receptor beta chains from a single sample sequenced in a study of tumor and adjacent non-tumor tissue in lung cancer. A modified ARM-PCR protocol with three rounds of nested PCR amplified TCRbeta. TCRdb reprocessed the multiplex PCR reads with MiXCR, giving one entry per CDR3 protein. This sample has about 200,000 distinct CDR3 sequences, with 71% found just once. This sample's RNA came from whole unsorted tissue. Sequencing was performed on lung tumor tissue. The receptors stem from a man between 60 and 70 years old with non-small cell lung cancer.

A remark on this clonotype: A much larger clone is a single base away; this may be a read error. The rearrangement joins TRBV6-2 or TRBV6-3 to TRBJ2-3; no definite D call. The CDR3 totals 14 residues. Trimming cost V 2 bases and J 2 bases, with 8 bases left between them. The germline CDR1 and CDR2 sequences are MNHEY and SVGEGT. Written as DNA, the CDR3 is TGTGCCAGCAGTTACATACGAAACACAGATACGCAGTATTTT. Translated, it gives CASSYIRNTDTQYF.

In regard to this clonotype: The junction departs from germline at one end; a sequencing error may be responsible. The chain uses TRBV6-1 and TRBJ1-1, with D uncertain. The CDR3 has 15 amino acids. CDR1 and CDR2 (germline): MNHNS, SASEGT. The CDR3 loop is CASSESGRPNTEALF. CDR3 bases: TGTGCCAGCAGTGAATCTGGGCGCCCTAACACTGAAGCTTTATTT.

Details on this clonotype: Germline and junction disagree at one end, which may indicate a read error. CDR3 sequence (DNA): TGTGCCAGCAGCCCAACAACCACTAGTGAAAAACTGTTTTTT. Encoded protein: CASSPTTTSEKLFF. J is TRBJ1-4 and V is TRBV5-5; D gene uncertain. This CDR3 has 14 amino acids. Per the germline V gene, CDR1 is SGHKS and CDR2 is YYEKEE (reference sequence).

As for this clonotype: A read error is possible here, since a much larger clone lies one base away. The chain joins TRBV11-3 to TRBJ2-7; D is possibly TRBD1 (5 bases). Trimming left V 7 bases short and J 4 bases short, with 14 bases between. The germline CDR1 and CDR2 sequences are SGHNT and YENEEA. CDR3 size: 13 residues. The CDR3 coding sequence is TGTGCCAGCATTCAAGGGGAAGGGTACGAGCAGTACTTC. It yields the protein CASIQGEGYEQYF.

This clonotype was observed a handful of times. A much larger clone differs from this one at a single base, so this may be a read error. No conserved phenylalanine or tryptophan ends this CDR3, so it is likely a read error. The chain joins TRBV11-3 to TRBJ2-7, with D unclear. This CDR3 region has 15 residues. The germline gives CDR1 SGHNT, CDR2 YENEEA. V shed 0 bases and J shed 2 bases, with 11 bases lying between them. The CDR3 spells CASSLDQNPTYEQYI. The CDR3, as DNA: TGTGCCAGCAGCTTAGATCAAAATCCCACCTACGAGCAGTACATC.

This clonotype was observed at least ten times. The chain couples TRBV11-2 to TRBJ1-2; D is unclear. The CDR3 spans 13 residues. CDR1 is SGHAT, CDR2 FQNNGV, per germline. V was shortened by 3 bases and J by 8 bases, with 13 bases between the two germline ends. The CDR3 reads CASSLDPFQGYTF. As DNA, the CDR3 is TGTGCCAGCAGCTTGGACCCGTTTCAGGGCTACACCTTC. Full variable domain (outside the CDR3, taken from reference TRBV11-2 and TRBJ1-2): EAGVAQSPRYKIIEKRQSVAFWCNPISGHATLYWYQQILGQGPKLLIQFQNNGVVDDSQLPKDRFSAERLKGVDSTLKIQPAKLEDSAVYLCASSLDPFQGYTFGSGTRLTVV.

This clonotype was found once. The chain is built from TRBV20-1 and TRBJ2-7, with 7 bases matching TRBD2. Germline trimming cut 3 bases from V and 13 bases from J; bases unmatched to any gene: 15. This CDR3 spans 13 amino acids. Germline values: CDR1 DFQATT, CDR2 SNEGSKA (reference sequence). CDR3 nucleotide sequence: TGCAGTGCTAGTGCGGGAGTTAGCTTCGAGTACTACTTC. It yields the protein CSASAGVSFEYYF.

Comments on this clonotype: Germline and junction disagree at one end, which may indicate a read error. DNA of the CDR3: TGTGCCAGCAGTGTCAGGGGCGGTGGGACCGGGGAGCTGCTATTT. This translates into CASSVRGGGTGELLF. The chain employs TRBV6-1 and TRBJ2-2, with D possibly TRBD1 on 6 matching bases. Germline V gene lookup returns CDR1 MNHNS and CDR2 SASEGT. The length of the CDR3 is 15 residues.

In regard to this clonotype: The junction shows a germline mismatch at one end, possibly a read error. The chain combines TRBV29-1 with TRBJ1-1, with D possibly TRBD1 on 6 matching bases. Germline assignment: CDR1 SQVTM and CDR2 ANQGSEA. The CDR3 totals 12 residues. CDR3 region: CSGTALNAEAFF. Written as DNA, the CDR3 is TGCAGCGGGACAGCTCTGAACGCTGAAGCTTTCTTT.

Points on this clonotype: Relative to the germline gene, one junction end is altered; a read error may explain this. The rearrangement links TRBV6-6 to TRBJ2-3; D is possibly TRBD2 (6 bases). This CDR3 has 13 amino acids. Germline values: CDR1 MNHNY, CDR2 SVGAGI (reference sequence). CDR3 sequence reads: CGSTSTGVDTKYF. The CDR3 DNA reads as TGTGGCAGTACCTCTACGGGGGTTGATACGAAGTATTTT.

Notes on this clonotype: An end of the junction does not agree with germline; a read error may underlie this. The CDR3 coding sequence is TGCAGTGTTAGAGATCAACAGGGGGATGGGCAGGCCCAGCATTTT. It translates to CSVRDQQGDGQAQHF. The chain couples TRBV20-1 to TRBJ1-5; 8 bases are shared with TRBD1. The CDR3 loop spans 15 amino acids. CDR1 and CDR2 from the germline V gene are DFQATT and SNEGSKA (reference sequence).

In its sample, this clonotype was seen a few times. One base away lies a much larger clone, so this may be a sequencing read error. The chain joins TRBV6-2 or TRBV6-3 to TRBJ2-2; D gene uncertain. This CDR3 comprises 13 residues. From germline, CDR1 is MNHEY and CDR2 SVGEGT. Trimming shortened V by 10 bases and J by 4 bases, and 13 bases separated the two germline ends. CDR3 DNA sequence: TGTGCCAACTCCTTTGGGTCCACCGGGGAGCTGTTTTTT. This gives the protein CANSFGSTGELFF.

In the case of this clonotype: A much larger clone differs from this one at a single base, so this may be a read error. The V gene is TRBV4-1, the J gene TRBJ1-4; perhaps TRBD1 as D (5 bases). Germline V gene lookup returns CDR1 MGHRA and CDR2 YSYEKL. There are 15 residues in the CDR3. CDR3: CASSPQGQGKEKLLF. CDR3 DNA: TGCGCCAGCAGCCCCCAGGGCCAGGGTAAAGAAAAACTGCTTTTT.

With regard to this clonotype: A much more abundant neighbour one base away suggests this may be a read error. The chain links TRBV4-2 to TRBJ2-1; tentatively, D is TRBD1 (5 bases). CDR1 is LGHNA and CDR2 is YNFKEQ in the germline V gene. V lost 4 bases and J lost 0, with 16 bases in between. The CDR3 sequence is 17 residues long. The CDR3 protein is CASSLELYDSSYNEQFF. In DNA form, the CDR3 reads TGTGCCAGCAGCCTAGAGTTGTACGACAGCTCCTACAATGAGCAGTTCTTC.

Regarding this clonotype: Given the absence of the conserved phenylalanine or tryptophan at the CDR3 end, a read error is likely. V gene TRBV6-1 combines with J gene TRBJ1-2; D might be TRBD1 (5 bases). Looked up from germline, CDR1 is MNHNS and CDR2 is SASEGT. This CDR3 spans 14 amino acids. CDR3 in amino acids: CASSPGGGSYAYTL. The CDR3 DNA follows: TGTGCCAGCAGTCCGGGGGGGGGTTCCTATGCCTACACCCTC.

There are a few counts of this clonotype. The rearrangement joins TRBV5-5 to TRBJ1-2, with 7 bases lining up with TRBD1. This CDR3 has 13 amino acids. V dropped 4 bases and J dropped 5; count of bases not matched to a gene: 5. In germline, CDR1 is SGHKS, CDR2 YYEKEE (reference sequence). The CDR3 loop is CASSKGAGYGYTF. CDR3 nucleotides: TGTGCCAGCAGCAAGGGGGCCGGTTATGGCTACACCTTC.

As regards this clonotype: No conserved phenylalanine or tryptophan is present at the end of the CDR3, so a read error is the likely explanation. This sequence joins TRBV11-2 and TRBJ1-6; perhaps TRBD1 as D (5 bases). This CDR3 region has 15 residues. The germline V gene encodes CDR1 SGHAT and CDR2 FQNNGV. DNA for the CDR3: TGTGCCAGCAGCCCCCGGGCAGGGAGGGAATCACTCCTCCACCTA. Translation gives CASSPRAGRESLLHL.

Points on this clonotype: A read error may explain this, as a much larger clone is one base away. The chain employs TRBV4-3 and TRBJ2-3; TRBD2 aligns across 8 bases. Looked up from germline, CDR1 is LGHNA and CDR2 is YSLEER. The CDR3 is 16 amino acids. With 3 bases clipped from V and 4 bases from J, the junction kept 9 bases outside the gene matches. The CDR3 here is CASSQTSGSGSDTQYF. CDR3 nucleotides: TGCGCCAGCAGCCAGACGAGCGGGAGCGGCTCAGATACGCAGTATTTT.

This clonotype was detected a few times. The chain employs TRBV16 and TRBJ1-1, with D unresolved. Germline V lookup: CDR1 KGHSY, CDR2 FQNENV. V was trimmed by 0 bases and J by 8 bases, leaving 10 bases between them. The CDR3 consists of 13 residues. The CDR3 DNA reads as TGTGCCAGCAGCCAATCGTCCGGCCGAGAAGCTTTCTTT. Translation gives CASSQSSGREAFF.

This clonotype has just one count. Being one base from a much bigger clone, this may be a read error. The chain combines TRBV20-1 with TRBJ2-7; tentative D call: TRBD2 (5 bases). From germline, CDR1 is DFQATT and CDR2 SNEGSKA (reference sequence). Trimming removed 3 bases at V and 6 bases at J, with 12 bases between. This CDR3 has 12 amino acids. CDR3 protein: CSARTTWFEQYF. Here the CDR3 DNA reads TGCAGTGCTAGGACTACATGGTTCGAGCAGTACTTC.

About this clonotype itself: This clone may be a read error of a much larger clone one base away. For the CDR3, the DNA is TGCAGCGTTGCAGGGGACAATCATCCCCAGCATTTT. This gives the protein CSVAGDNHPQHF. The chain employs TRBV29-1 and TRBJ1-5; perhaps TRBD1 as D (6 bases). The CDR3 covers 12 residues. Germline V CDR1 and CDR2: SQVTM, ANQGSEA.